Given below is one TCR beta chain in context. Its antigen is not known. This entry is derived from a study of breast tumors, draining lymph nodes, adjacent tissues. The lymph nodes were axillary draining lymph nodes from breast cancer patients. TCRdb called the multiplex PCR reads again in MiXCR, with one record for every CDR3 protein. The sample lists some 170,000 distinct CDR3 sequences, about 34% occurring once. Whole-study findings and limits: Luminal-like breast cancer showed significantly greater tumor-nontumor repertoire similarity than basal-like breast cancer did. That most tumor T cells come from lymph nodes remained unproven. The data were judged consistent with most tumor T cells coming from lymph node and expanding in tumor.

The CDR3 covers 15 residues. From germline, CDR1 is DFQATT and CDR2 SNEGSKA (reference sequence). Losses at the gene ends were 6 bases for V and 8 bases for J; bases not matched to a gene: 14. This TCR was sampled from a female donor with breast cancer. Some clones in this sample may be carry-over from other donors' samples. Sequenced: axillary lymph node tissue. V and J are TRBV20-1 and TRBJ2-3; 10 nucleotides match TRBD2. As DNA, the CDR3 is TGCAGTGCGCGACCTCTAGCGGGGGCCGCCGGTACGCAGTATTTT. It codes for CSARPLAGAAGTQYF.